The 17 T cell receptor beta chains below come from one sample, sequenced in a study of shared clonotypes between healthy human individuals. Profiled with immunoSEQ multiplex PCR; TCRdb holds only in-frame clones, not every one. The sample carries about 2.4 million clones, approximately 93% recorded once. The material sequenced was naive CD4+ T cells from PBMCs. The sample's subset: CD45RA+ positively selected. The origin of the receptors is a man aged 18 to 30 in good health. Some clones in this sample may be carry-over from other donors' samples.

This clone was detected only once. The gene calls are TRBV28 and TRBJ2-5; D is possibly TRBD1 or TRBD2 (7 bases each). V was pared by 3 bases and J by 2 bases, with 13 bases between. The germline V gene has CDR1 MDHEN and CDR2 SYDVKM. The CDR3 consists of 15 residues. DNA for the CDR3: TGTGCCAGCAGTTTTCCAGGGGGGGCACAAGAGACCCAGTACTTC. It specifies CASSFPGGAQETQYF.

The chain has TRBV4-1 and TRBJ1-1; D call uncertain. The CDR3 spans 14 residues. The germline V and J ends were trimmed by 5 bases and 1 base, with 11 bases remaining between them. Germline V gives CDR1 MGHRA, CDR2 YSYEKL. CDR3 DNA sequence: TGCGCCAGCAGCTCGGGCCAGCCGAACACTGAAGCTTTCTTT. Protein sequence: CASSSGQPNTEAFF.

The genes are TRBV6-5 and TRBJ2-7, with D perhaps TRBD1 (5 bases). With 4 bases removed from V and 4 bases from J, the gap between germline ends came to 14 bases. CDR3 size: 14 residues. CDR1 MNHEY and CDR2 SVGAGI come from the germline V gene. The chain's CDR3 is CASSLDTSSYEQYF. CDR3 coding DNA: TGTGCCAGCAGTTTGGACACCTCCTCTTACGAGCAGTACTTC.

V usage is TRBV7-9 and J usage is TRBJ2-5; 7 bases are a match to TRBD1. CDR3 size: 14 residues. Germline CDR1 reads SEHNR; CDR2 reads FQNEAQ (reference sequence). The V gene end was trimmed by 7 bases and the J gene end by 1 base; junction bases not matched to a gene: 6. This chain's CDR3 is CASTLGTAQETQYF. DNA of the CDR3: TGTGCCAGCACCTTGGGGACAGCCCAAGAGACCCAGTACTTC.

Details on this clone: This same CDR3 is encoded by further DNA sequences in the sample. The rearrangement links TRBV19 to TRBJ1-3; TRBD1 agrees at 7 bases. J lost 2 bases, V lost 6 bases, and 4 bases had no gene match. Germline V gene sequence: CDR1 LNHDA, CDR2 SQIVND (reference sequence). This CDR3 has 14 amino acids. The CDR3 DNA reads as TGTGCCAGTAGCCACAGGGGAACTGGAAACACCATATATTTT. This gives the protein CASSHRGTGNTIYF. The complete variable domain, with remaining parts taken from reference TRBV19 and TRBJ1-3, reads DGGITQSPKYLFRKEGQNVTLSCEQNLNHDAMYWYRQDPGQGLRLIYYSQIVNDFQKGDIAEGYSVSREKKESFPLTVTSAQKNPTAFYLCASSHRGTGNTIYFGEGSWLTVV.

This chain joins TRBV28 and TRBJ1-4, with TRBD1 matching over 7 bases. The CDR3 sequence is 19 residues long. With 1 base clipped from V and 4 bases from J, the junction kept 15 bases outside the gene matches. The V gene's germline CDR1 is MDHEN and CDR2 SYDVKM. The CDR3 DNA sequence: TGTGCCAGCAGTTTATTCTTCGGTACAGGGGCCTCCTATAATGAAAAACTGTTTTTT. Translated, it gives CASSLFFGTGASYNEKLFF.

This clone came up a few times. This specimen includes other DNA sequences encoding the same CDR3. V usage is TRBV18 and J usage is TRBJ2-2, with 7 bases matching TRBD1. The CDR3 is made up of 14 amino acids. CDR1 and CDR2 from the germline V gene are KGHSH and LQKENI. The V gene end was trimmed by 4 bases and the J gene end by 2 bases; junction bases not matched to a gene: 1. The CDR3 loop reads CASSRQGNTGELFF. For the CDR3, the DNA is TGTGCCAGCTCACGACAGGGAAACACCGGGGAGCTGTTTTTT.

The rearrangement links TRBV28 to TRBJ2-7; possibly TRBD2 for D (6 bases). CDR1 is MDHEN, CDR2 SYDVKM, per germline. V was clipped by 8 bases and J by 2 bases, with 22 bases between them. CDR3 length equals 16 residues. CDR3 coding DNA: TGTGCCAGCTCTGAGGCGGGGCGAGGCCGCCCCTACGAGCAGTACTTC. Amino acid sequence: CASSEAGRGRPYEQYF.

This chain uses TRBV7-8 with TRBJ1-3, with unresolved D. The V end lost 0 bases, the J end lost 4 bases, and 10 bases lay between the germline ends. The germline gives CDR1 SGHVS, CDR2 FQNEAQ. This CDR3 is 15 amino acids long. The CDR3 sequence is CASSLAGSFGNTIYF. In DNA form, the CDR3 reads TGTGCCAGCAGCTTAGCAGGGTCATTCGGAAACACCATATATTTT.

The rearrangement links TRBV6-1 to TRBJ2-1; no clear D gene. Trimming left V 10 bases short and J 5 bases short, with 9 bases between. The CDR3 contains 11 residues. The V gene's germline CDR1 is MNHNS and CDR2 SASEGT. CDR3 protein: CATPRNNEQFF. CDR3 DNA sequence: TGTGCCACCCCCCGAAACAATGAGCAGTTCTTC.

V is TRBV28 and J is TRBJ1-4; unclear D gene. Looked up from germline, CDR1 is MDHEN and CDR2 is SYDVKM. V was trimmed by 5 bases and J by 5 bases, leaving 15 bases between them. The CDR3 has 15 residues. The CDR3 here is CASSLVSRTNEKLFF. CDR3 bases: TGTGCCAGCAGTCTAGTGTCCCGAACGAATGAAAAACTGTTTTTT.

The rearrangement joins TRBV6-5 to TRBJ2-7; 8 bases align to TRBD2. J was trimmed by 1 base and V by 2 bases; bases with no gene match: 7. The CDR3 extends over 16 amino acids. Per the germline V gene, CDR1 is MNHEY and CDR2 is SVGAGI. As DNA, the CDR3 is TGTGCCAGCAGTTACGAGAGACTAGCGCTATCCTACGAGCAGTACTTC. This codes for CASSYERLALSYEQYF.

The chain carries TRBV7-8 and TRBJ2-7, with 8 bases identical to TRBD1. The ends lost 4 bases at V and 5 bases at J; junction bases unmatched: 7. Germline V CDR1 and CDR2: SGHVS, FQNEAQ. This CDR3 has 14 amino acids. In nucleotides, the CDR3 is TGTGCCAGCAGCTCCGGACAGGGAATCCACGAGCAGTACTTC. Translation gives CASSSGQGIHEQYF.

The CDR3 reads CASSFGPQGQFF. As DNA, the CDR3 is TGCGCCAGCAGCTTCGGACCCCAGGGGCAGTTCTTC. The genes are TRBV5-1 and TRBJ2-1, with TRBD1 as a possible D gene (5 bases). V lost 2 bases, J lost 12 bases, and 12 bases lay in between. There are 12 residues in the CDR3. Germline V CDR1 and CDR2: SGHRS, YFSETQ.

This clone was recorded once. V gene TRBV2 combines with J gene TRBJ2-6; TRBD1 agrees at 7 bases. V was pared by 9 bases and J by 0 bases, with 11 bases of the junction left unmatched. The CDR3 covers 17 residues. Germline V gene data show CDR1 as SNHLY and CDR2 as FYNNEI. The CDR3 here is CARRPRQGISGANVLTF. The CDR3 DNA sequence: TGTGCCAGAAGACCACGACAGGGAATCTCTGGGGCCAACGTCCTGACTTTC.

V gene TRBV28 combines with J gene TRBJ1-1; TRBD1 agrees at 7 bases. This CDR3 is 15 amino acids long. J gave up 1 base and V 7 bases, and 9 bases lay outside the gene matches. The germline gives CDR1 MDHEN, CDR2 SYDVKM. The CDR3 is CASTDLNRGNTEAFF. In nucleotides, the CDR3 is TGTGCCAGCACTGATTTGAACAGGGGGAACACTGAAGCTTTCTTT.

The chain employs TRBV2 and TRBJ1-5, with 7 bases lining up with TRBD1. The J segment lost 5 bases and the V segment lost 5 bases, leaving 6 bases of the junction unmatched. The CDR3 runs to 14 residues. From germline, CDR1 is SNHLY and CDR2 FYNNEI. DNA for the CDR3: TGTGCCAGCAGTTATGACAGGGCACATCAGCCCCAGCATTTT. Residues: CASSYDRAHQPQHF.